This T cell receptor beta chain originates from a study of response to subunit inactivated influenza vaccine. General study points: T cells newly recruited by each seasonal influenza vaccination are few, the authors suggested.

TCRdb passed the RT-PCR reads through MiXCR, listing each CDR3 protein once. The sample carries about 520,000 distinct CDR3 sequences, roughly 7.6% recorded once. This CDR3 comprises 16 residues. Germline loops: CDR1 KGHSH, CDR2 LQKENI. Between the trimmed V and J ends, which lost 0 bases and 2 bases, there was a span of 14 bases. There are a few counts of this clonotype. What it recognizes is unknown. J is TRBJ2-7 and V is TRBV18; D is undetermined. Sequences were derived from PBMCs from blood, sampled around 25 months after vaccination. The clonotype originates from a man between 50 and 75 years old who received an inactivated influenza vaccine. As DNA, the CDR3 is TGTGCCAGCTCACCACCGTCGCAGGCCAACCCCTACGAGCAGTACTTC. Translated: CASSPPSQANPYEQYF.